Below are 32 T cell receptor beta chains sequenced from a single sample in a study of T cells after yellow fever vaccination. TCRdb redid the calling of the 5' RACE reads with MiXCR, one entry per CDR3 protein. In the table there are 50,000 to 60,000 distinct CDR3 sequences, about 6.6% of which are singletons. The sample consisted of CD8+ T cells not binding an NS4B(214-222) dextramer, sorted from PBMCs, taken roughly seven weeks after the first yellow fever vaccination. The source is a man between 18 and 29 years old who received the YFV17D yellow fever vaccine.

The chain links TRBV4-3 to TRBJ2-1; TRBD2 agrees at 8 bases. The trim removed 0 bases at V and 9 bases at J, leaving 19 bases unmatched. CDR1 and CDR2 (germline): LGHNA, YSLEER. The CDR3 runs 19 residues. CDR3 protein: CASSQDRWGIAGWPSEQFF. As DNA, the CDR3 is TGCGCCAGCAGCCAAGATCGGTGGGGTATAGCGGGGTGGCCAAGTGAGCAGTTCTTC.

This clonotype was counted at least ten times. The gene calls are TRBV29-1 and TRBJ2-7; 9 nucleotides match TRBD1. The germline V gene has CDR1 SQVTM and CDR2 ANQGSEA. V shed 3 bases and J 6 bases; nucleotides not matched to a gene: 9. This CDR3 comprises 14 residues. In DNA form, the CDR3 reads TGCAGCGTTGACAGGGGACAGGGCAGGGTCGAGCAGTACTTC. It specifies CSVDRGQGRVEQYF.

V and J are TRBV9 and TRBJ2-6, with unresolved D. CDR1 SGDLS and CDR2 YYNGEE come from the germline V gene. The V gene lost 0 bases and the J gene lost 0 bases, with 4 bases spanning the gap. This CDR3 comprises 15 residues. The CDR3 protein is CASSVVGSGANVLTF. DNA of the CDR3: TGTGCCAGCAGCGTAGTTGGCTCTGGGGCCAACGTCCTGACTTTC.

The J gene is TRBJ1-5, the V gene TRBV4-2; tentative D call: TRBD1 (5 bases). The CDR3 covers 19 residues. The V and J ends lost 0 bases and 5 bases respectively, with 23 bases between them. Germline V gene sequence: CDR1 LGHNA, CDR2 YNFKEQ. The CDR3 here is CASSQDGTGVITADQPQHF. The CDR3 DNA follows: TGTGCCAGCAGCCAAGATGGGACGGGGGTGATCACGGCGGATCAGCCCCAGCATTTT.

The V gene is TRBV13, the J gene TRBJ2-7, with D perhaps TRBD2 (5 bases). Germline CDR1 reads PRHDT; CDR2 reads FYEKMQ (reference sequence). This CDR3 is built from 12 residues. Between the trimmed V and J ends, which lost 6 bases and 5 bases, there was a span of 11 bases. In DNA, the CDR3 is TGTGCCAGCAGTTCGCAGAGGGACGAGCAGTACTTC. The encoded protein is CASSSQRDEQYF.

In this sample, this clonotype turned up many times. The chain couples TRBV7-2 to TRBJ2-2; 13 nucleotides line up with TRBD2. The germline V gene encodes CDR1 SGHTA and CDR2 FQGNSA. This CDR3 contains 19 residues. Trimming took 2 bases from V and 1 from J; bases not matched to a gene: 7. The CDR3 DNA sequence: TGTGCCAGCAGCTTACCGACTAGCGGGGGGCCGGGGAACACCGGGGAGCTGTTTTTT. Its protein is CASSLPTSGGPGNTGELFF.

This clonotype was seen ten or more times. The chain's CDR3 is CASSFWGQSTDTQYF. For the CDR3, the DNA is TGCGCCAGCAGCTTTTGGGGACAGAGCACAGATACGCAGTATTTT. The rearrangement uses TRBV5-1 and TRBJ2-3, with 7 bases that match TRBD1. The length of the CDR3 is 15 residues. With V trimmed by 2 bases and J by 0 bases, 3 bases remained unmatched. CDR1 is SGHRS and CDR2 is YFSETQ in the germline V gene.

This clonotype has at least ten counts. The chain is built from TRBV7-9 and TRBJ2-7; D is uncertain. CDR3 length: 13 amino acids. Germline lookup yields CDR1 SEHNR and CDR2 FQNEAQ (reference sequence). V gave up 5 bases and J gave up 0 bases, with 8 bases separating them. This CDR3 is CASSPGPSYEQYF. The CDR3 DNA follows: TGTGCCAGCAGCCCCGGCCCCTCCTACGAGCAGTACTTC.

The CDR3 spells CASRGWDTEAFF. The DNA for the CDR3 is TGTGCCAGCCGGGGCTGGGACACTGAAGCTTTCTTT. The rearrangement joins TRBV6-1 to TRBJ1-1, with a tentative D call TRBD1 (5 bases). Trimming removed 8 bases from V and 3 bases from J, with 10 bases in between. From germline, CDR1 is MNHNS and CDR2 SASEGT. CDR3 length: 12 residues.

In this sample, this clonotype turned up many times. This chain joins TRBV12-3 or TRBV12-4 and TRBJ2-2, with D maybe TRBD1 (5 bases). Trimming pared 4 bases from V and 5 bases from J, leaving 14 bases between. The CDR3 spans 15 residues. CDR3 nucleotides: TGTGCCAGCAGTTCCCCGACAGCGCCGACCGGGGAGCTGTTTTTT. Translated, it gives CASSSPTAPTGELFF.

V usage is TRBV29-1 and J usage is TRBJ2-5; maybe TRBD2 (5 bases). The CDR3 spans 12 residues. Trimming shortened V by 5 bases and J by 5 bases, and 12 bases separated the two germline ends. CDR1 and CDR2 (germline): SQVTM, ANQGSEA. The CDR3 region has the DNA TGCAGCGTTCACCGGGGAACGGAGACCCAGTACTTC. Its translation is CSVHRGTETQYF. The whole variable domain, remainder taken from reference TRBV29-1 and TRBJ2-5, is SAVISQKPSRDICQRGTSLTIQCQVDSQVTMMFWYRQQPGQSLTLIATANQGSEATYESGFVIDKFPISRPNLTFSTLTVSNMSPEDSSIYLCSVHRGTETQYFGPGTRLLVL.

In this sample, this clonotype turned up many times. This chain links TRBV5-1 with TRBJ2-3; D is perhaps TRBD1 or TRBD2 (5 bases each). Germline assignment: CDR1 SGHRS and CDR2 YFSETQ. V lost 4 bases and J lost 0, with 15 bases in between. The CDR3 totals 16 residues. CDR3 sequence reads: CASSQGTDTSTDTQYF. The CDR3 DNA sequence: TGCGCCAGCAGCCAAGGGACCGATACTAGCACAGATACGCAGTATTTT.

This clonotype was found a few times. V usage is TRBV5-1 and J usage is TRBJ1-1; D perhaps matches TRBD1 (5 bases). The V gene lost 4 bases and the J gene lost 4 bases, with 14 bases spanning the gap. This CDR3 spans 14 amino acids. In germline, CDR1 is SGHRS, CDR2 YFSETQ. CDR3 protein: CASSLGWGGTEAFF. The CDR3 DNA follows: TGCGCCAGCAGCCTGGGGTGGGGGGGCACTGAAGCTTTCTTT.

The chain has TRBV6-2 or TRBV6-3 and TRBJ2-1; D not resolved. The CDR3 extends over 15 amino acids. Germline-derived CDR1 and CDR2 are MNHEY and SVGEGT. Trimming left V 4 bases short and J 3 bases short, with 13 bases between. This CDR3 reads CASSFRTLHYNEQFF. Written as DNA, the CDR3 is TGTGCCAGCAGTTTCAGGACCCTACACTACAATGAGCAGTTCTTC.

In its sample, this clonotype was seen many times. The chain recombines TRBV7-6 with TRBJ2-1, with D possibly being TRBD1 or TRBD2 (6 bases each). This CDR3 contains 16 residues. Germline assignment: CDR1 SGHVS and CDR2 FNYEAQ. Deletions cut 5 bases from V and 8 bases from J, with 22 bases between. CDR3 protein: CASSLEGGGPHYEQFF. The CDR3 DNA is TGTGCCAGCAGCCTCGAGGGTGGGGGGCCCCACTATGAGCAGTTCTTC.

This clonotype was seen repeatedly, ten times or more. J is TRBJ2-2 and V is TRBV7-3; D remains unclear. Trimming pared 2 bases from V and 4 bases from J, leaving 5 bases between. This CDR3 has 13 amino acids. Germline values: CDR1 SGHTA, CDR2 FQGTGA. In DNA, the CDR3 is TGTGCCAGCAGCTTATTAGCCACCGGGGAGCTGTTTTTT. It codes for CASSLLATGELFF.

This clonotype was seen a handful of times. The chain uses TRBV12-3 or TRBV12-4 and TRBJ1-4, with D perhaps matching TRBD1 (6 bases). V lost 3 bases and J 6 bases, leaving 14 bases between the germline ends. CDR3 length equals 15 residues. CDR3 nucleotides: TGTGCCAGCAGTTTGTCCGGGACAAGTCATGAAAAACTGTTTTTT. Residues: CASSLSGTSHEKLFF.

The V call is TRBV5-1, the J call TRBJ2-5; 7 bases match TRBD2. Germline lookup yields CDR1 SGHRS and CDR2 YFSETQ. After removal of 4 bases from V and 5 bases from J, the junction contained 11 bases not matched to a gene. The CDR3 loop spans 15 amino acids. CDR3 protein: CASSPGTKLLETQYF. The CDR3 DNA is TGCGCCAGCAGCCCGGGGACTAAGCTGTTGGAGACCCAGTACTTC.

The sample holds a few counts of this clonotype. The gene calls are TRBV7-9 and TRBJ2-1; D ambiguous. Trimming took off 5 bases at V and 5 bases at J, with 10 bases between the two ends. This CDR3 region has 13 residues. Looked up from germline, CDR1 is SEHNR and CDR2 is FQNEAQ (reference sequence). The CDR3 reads CASSNQVNNEQFF. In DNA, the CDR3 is TGTGCCAGCAGCAATCAGGTAAACAATGAGCAGTTCTTC.

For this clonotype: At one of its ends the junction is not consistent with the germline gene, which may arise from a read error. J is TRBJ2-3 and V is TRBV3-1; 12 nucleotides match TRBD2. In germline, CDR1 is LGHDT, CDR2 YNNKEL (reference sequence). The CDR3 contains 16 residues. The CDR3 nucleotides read TGTTCCAGCAGCCCTTGGACTAGCGGGGGCACAGATACGCAGTATTTT. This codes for CSSSPWTSGGTDTQYF.

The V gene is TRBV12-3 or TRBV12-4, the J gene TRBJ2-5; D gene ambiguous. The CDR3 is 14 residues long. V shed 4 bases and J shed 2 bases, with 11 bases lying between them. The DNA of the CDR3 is TGTGCCAGCAGTTCTTACGGCAGTCAAGAGACCCAGTACTTC. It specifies CASSSYGSQETQYF.

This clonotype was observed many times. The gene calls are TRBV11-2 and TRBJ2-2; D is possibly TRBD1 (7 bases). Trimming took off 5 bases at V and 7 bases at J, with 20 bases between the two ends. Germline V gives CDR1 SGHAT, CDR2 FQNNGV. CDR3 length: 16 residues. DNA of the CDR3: TGTGCCAGCAGCCGCAGGGCAGGCAGGGGGGTCGGGGAGCTGTTTTTT. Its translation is CASSRRAGRGVGELFF.

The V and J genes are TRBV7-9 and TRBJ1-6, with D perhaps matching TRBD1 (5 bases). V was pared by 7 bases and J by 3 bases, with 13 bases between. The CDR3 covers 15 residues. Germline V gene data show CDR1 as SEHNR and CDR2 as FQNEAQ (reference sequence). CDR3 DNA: TGTGCCAGCACCTTGGGGGAAAACTATAATTCACCCCTCCACTTT. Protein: CASTLGENYNSPLHF.

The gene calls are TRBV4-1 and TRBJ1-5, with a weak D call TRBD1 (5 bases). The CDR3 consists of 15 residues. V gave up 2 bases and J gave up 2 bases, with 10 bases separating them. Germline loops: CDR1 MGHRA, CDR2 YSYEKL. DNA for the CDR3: TGCGCCAGCAGCCAAAGAACAGGAGGCAATCAGCCCCAGCATTTT. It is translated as CASSQRTGGNQPQHF.

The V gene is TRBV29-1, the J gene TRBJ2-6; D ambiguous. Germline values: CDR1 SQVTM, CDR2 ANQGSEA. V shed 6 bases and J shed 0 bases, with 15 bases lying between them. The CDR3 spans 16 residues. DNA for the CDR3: TGCAGCGTGATAGAGAGCCTGAGCTCTGGGGCCAACGTCCTGACTTTC. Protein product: CSVIESLSSGANVLTF.

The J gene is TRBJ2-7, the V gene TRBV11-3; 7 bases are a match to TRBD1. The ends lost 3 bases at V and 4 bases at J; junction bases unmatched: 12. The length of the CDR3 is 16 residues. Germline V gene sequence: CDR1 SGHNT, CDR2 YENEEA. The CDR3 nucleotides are TGTGCCAGCAGCTTGGATCGACAGGGCCTAGGATACGAGCAGTACTTC. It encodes CASSLDRQGLGYEQYF.

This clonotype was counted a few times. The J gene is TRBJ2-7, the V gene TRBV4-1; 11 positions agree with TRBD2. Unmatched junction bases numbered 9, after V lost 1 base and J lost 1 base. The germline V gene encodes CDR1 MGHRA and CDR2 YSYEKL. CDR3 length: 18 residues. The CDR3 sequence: CASSQGPLLAGVSYEQYF. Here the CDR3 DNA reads TGCGCCAGCAGCCAAGGCCCGCTACTAGCGGGGGTTTCCTACGAGCAGTACTTC.

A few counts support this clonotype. Written as DNA, the CDR3 is TGTGCCAGCAGCCCCCAGGCCGAAGCAGTTCAAGAGACCCAGTACTTC. Translated, it gives CASSPQAEAVQETQYF. The J gene is TRBJ2-5, the V gene TRBV7-9, with D unclear. Trimming stripped 5 bases from V and 2 bases from J, with 18 bases between. Germline lookup yields CDR1 SEHNR and CDR2 FQNEAQ (reference sequence). The CDR3 totals 16 residues.

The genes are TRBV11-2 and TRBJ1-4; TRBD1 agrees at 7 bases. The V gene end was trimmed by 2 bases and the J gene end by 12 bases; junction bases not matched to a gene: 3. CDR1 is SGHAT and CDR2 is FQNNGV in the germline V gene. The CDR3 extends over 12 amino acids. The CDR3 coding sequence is TGTGCCAGCAGCTTAACAGGGGTTGAACTGTTTTTT. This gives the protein CASSLTGVELFF.

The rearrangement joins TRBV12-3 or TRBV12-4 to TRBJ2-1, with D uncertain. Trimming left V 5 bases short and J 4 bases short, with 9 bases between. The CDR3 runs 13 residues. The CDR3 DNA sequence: TGTGCCAGCAGTGATGACGGTTACAATGAGCAGTTCTTC. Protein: CASSDDGYNEQFF.

CDR3 loop: CATSGHLNTGELFF. CDR3 DNA sequence: TGTGCCACCTCGGGACACTTGAACACCGGGGAGCTGTTTTTT. This chain joins TRBV9 and TRBJ2-2, with TRBD1 as a possible D gene (6 bases). Germline V lookup: CDR1 SGDLS, CDR2 YYNGEE. This CDR3 region has 14 residues. V shed 9 bases and J shed 1 base, with 13 bases lying between them.

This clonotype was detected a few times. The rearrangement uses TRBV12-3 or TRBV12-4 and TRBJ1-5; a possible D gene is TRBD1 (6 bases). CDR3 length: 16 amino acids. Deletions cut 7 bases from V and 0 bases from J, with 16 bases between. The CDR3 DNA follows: TGTGCCAGCACACCCCAGGCAGGGGATAGCAATCAGCCCCAGCATTTT. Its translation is CASTPQAGDSNQPQHF.